The 21 T cell receptor beta chains below were found in one sample sequenced in a study of tumor and adjacent non-tumor tissue in lung cancer. TCRbeta libraries were built with three rounds of nested PCR, modified from ARM-PCR. TCRdb ran MiXCR on the multiplex PCR reads and lists one entry per CDR3 protein. The sample holds some 90,000 distinct CDR3 sequences, about 61% seen once. No cell sorting was done before RNA was extracted from the tissue. The specimen sequenced was lung tumor tissue. These receptors were taken from a man in his sixties or seventies with non-small cell lung cancer.

In the case of this clonotype: This CDR3 is missing its conserved last phenylalanine or tryptophan, likely due to a read error. The V and J genes are TRBV11-2 and TRBJ1-4, with no clear D. Germline lookup yields CDR1 SGHAT and CDR2 FQNNGV. The CDR3 length is 15 residues. CDR3 region: CASSLDRSANEKLFL. The CDR3 DNA reads as TGTGCCAGCAGTTTAGATCGATCTGCTAATGAAAAGCTGTTTTTA.

To note about this clonotype: A much larger clone lies a single base off, so this may be a read error. The chain joins TRBV29-1 to TRBJ2-1; no clear D gene. The CDR3 is 14 amino acids. Trimming cost V 8 bases and J 8 bases, with 22 bases left between them. The germline CDR1 and CDR2 sequences are SQVTM and ANQGSEA. In DNA, the CDR3 is TGCAGCATTGGCCGGCCCAACCGAGAGGATGAGCAGTTCTTC. It codes for CSIGRPNREDEQFF.

The rearrangement links TRBV28 to TRBJ2-7, with 12 nucleotides matching TRBD2. From germline, CDR1 is MDHEN and CDR2 SYDVKM. V shed 6 bases, J shed 6 bases, and the junction held 9 bases outside the gene matches. This CDR3 region has 15 residues. CDR3 region: CASSSWTSGVGEQYF. Written as DNA, the CDR3 is TGTGCCAGCAGCTCCTGGACTAGCGGGGTAGGCGAGCAGTACTTC.

Notes on this clonotype: A much larger clone differs from this one at a single base, so this may be a read error. The rearrangement links TRBV7-9 to TRBJ1-2, with D unclear. The CDR3 totals 12 residues. Germline V gene sequence: CDR1 SEHNR, CDR2 FQNEAQ (reference sequence). The CDR3 DNA is TGTGCCATCAGCTTAGGGCGGGATGGCTACACCTTC. Residues: CAISLGRDGYTF. Full variable domain (missing parts from reference TRBV7-9 and TRBJ1-2): DTGVSQNPRHKITKRGQNVTFRCDPISEHNRLYWYRQTLGQGPEFLTYFQNEAQLEKSRLLSDRFSAERPKGSFSTLEIQRTEQGDSAMYLCAISLGRDGYTFGSGTRLTVV.

As regards this clonotype: A much larger clone differs from this one at a single base, so this may be a read error. This rearrangement joins TRBV5-4 to TRBJ1-2; the D is unclear. CDR1 is SGHNT, CDR2 YYREEE, per germline (reference sequence). CDR3 length equals 15 residues. The CDR3 sequence is CANSLGLGSLGGYTF. In DNA, the CDR3 is TGTGCCAACAGCTTGGGTCTCGGGTCCCTCGGGGGCTACACCTTC.

To note about this clonotype: Relative to the germline gene, one junction end is altered; a read error may explain this. CDR3: CATRRGANTEELFF. The CDR3 DNA follows: TGTGCCACTCGACGGGGCGCGAACACCGAGGAGCTGTTTTTT. The rearrangement uses TRBV6-5 and TRBJ2-2; the D gene could be TRBD1 or TRBD2 (5 bases each). CDR1 is MNHEY, CDR2 SVGAGI, per germline. CDR3 length: 14 residues.

The chain uses TRBV29-1 and TRBJ1-2; D gene unclear. This CDR3 has 11 amino acids. V lost 6 bases, J lost 4 bases, and 9 bases lay in between. Per the germline V gene, CDR1 is SQVTM and CDR2 is ANQGSEA. The CDR3 is CSVIVSYGYTF. CDR3 sequence (DNA): TGCAGCGTGATAGTGAGCTATGGCTACACCTTC.

This clonotype showed up many times. The V and J genes are TRBV29-1 and TRBJ2-3; unclear D gene. The germline gives CDR1 SQVTM, CDR2 ANQGSEA. Trimming took off 6 bases at V and 6 bases at J, with 10 bases between the two ends. This CDR3 spans 11 amino acids. CDR3 bases: TGCAGCGTCCCACTGGGGGATACGCAGTATTTT. This sequence encodes CSVPLGDTQYF.

On this clonotype: A junction end diverges from the germline sequence, so it may reflect a read error. The chain joins TRBV10-3 to TRBJ1-1; D uncertain. Germline values: CDR1 ENHRY, CDR2 SYGVKD. This CDR3 is built from 14 residues. This CDR3 is CAIRKDWGYTGAFF. The DNA of the CDR3 is TGTGCCATCAGGAAGGACTGGGGATATACTGGAGCTTTCTTT.

This clonotype was observed a few times. V and J are TRBV11-2 and TRBJ2-7; the D is unclear. The CDR3 is 13 amino acids. CDR1 is SGHAT and CDR2 is FQNNGV in the germline V gene. Trimming took 7 bases from V and 3 from J, leaving 13 bases between them. The CDR3 nucleotides are TGTGCCAGCAACCCAATAGGCTTCTACGAGCAGTACTTC. This gives the protein CASNPIGFYEQYF.

This clonotype is a singleton in its sample. Since the CDR3 does not end with the conserved phenylalanine or tryptophan, this likely comes from a read error. The V gene is TRBV6-5, the J gene TRBJ1-4, with D unclear. V was cut by 9 bases and J by 3 bases, with 20 bases left in between. Germline values: CDR1 MNHEY, CDR2 SVGAGI. The CDR3 length is 16 residues. The CDR3 region is CASGALRRGANEKLFL. The DNA for the CDR3 is TGTGCCAGTGGTGCCCTTAGGAGAGGTGCTAATGAAAAACTGTTTTTG.

This clonotype was recorded once. The conserved phenylalanine or tryptophan is not found at the CDR3 terminus, so this likely reflects a read error. V and J are TRBV29-1 and TRBJ2-7; D is unclear. The CDR3 length is 11 residues. Germline lookup yields CDR1 SQVTM and CDR2 ANQGSEA. CDR3 protein: CSVEENYEQYS. CDR3 in DNA: TGCAGCGTAGAAGAAAACTACGAGCAGTACTCC.

The rearrangement uses TRBV11-1 and TRBJ2-7; no reliable D call. This CDR3 contains 11 residues. Germline CDR1 reads SGHAT; CDR2 reads FQDESV (reference sequence). Trimming took 9 bases from V and 3 from J, leaving 9 bases between them. The CDR3 reads CARSLHYEQYF. CDR3 in DNA: TGTGCCAGGAGTCTACACTACGAGCAGTACTTC. The full variable domain, in which reference TRBV11-1 and TRBJ2-7 provide the parts outside the CDR3, is EAEVAQSPRYKITEKSQAVAFWCDPISGHATLYWYRQILGQGPELLVQFQDESVVDDSQLPKDRFSAERLKGVDSTLKIQPAELGDSAMYLCARSLHYEQYFGPGTRLTVT.

This clonotype was recorded once. This may come from a read error, since a much larger clone is one base off. The rearrangement links TRBV20-1 to TRBJ2-5; TRBD1 aligns across 7 bases. The CDR3 has 14 residues. CDR1 DFQATT and CDR2 SNEGSKA come from the germline V gene (reference sequence). J was trimmed by 5 bases and V by 3 bases; bases with no gene match: 9. The CDR3 here is CSARARTGHETQYF. CDR3 bases: TGCAGTGCTAGGGCTCGGACAGGCCATGAGACCCAGTACTTC.

The chain recombines TRBV11-2 with TRBJ2-3; a possible D gene is TRBD1 (5 bases). Per the germline V gene, CDR1 is SGHAT and CDR2 is FQNNGV. The V end was cut by 5 bases, the J end by 7 bases, with 19 bases between. The CDR3 contains 15 residues. CDR3 loop: CASSTGQGLLNTQYF. Here the CDR3 DNA reads TGTGCCAGCAGCACTGGTCAGGGTTTACTAAATACGCAGTATTTT.

V and J are TRBV20-1 and TRBJ2-5, with 8 bases that match TRBD2. The CDR3 totals 15 residues. V lost 3 bases, J lost 5 bases, and 11 bases stayed unmatched. From germline, CDR1 is DFQATT and CDR2 SNEGSKA (reference sequence). The DNA for the CDR3 is TGCAGTGCTAGTGAAGAAGCGGGGGTTGGGGAGACCCAGTACTTC. It translates to CSASEEAGVGETQYF.

Of note for this clonotype: One junction end does not reproduce the germline sequence, and a read error may be involved. The J gene is TRBJ2-7, the V gene TRBV11-2, with 7 bases lining up with TRBD1. The CDR3 contains 13 residues. The germline V gene has CDR1 SGHAT and CDR2 FQNNGV. CDR3 loop: CACSLGTAYEQYF. Here the CDR3 DNA reads TGTGCCTGCAGCCTCGGGACAGCTTATGAACAGTACTTC.

On this clonotype itself: A read error may explain this, as a much larger clone is one base away. This chain uses TRBV28 with TRBJ2-1; D may be TRBD1 or TRBD2 (5 bases each). CDR3 length: 12 amino acids. Germline CDR1 is MDHEN and CDR2 is SYDVKM. CDR3 in DNA: TGTGCCAGCCAAGAGGGGCGGAATGAGCAGCTCTTC. Translating gives CASQEGRNEQLF. Based on the CDR3 plus reference TRBV28 and TRBJ2-1, the full variable domain is DVKVTQSSRYLVKRTGEKVFLECVQDMDHENMFWYRQDPGLGLRLIYFSYDVKMKEKGDIPEGYSVSREKKERFSLILESASTNQTSMYLCASQEGRNEQLFGPGTRLTVL.

On this clonotype: At one boundary the junction diverges from the germline segment, which might be a read error. The CDR3: CACRDSGVLNEQFF. The DNA of the CDR3 is TGTGCCTGCAGAGATTCAGGGGTCCTCAATGAACAGTTCTTC. The chain joins TRBV6-2 or TRBV6-3 to TRBJ2-1; possible D gene TRBD1, 6 bases. From germline, CDR1 is MNHEY and CDR2 SVGEGT. The CDR3 runs to 14 residues.

Of note for this clonotype: The junction departs from the called germline gene at one end, perhaps through a read error. The chain couples TRBV6-6 to TRBJ1-5, with D unclear. Germline loops: CDR1 MNHNY, CDR2 SVGAGI (reference sequence). The CDR3 spans 13 residues. CDR3 DNA sequence: TGTGCCAGCAATCCAAATAGCAATCAGCCCCAGCAATTT. This encodes CASNPNSNQPQQF.

The chain has TRBV10-3 and TRBJ2-7; D is perhaps TRBD1 or TRBD2 (5 bases each). The CDR3 has 15 residues. V dropped 1 base and J dropped 7 bases, with 17 bases sitting between them. The germline V gene has CDR1 ENHRY and CDR2 SYGVKD. CDR3 DNA sequence: TGTGCCATCAGTGAGTGGGGAGCAGGGTCGGAGGAGCAGTACTTC. It codes for CAISEWGAGSEEQYF.